The next 19 T cell receptor beta chains were all read from a single sample in a study of T cells and copy number aberrations in small-cell lung cancer. Assay used: immunoSEQ multiplex PCR; TCRdb lists only in-frame clones, some missing. Here the sample spans about 2,300 clones, roughly 80% being singletons. The sequenced sample was normal tissue next to the tumor. These receptor sequences come from a woman in her 50s with small cell lung cancer.

The chain combines TRBV30 with TRBJ1-2, with 9 nucleotides matching TRBD1. With V trimmed by 0 bases and J by 7 bases, 3 bases remained unmatched. Germline CDR1 and CDR2: GTSNPN and SVGIG (reference sequence). The CDR3 covers 13 residues. CDR3 region: CAWSVGTGRGYTF. CDR3 bases: TGTGCCTGGAGTGTCGGGACAGGGCGTGGCTACACCTTC. The full variable domain, completed using reference TRBV30 and TRBJ1-2, is SQTIHQWPATLVQPVGSPLSLECTVEGTSNPNLYWYRQAAGRGLQLLFYSVGIGQISSEVPQNLSASRPQDRQFILSSKKLLLSDSGFYLCAWSVGTGRGYTFGSGTRLTVV.

CDR3 coding DNA: TGCGCCAGCAGCTACACCGGGACTAGCGAGGCGACCCAGTACTTC. This sequence encodes CASSYTGTSEATQYF. This rearrangement joins TRBV5-1 to TRBJ2-5, with 10 bases lining up with TRBD2. Trimming removed 3 bases from V and 7 bases from J; junction bases left unmatched: 9. This CDR3 is built from 15 residues. The germline CDR1 and CDR2 sequences are SGHRS and YFSETQ.

This chain joins TRBV15 and TRBJ1-3; D is ambiguous. The CDR3 sequence is 14 residues long. V dropped 2 bases and J dropped 1 base, with 6 bases sitting between them. The V gene's germline CDR1 is LNHNV and CDR2 YYDKDF (reference sequence). In DNA form, the CDR3 reads TGTGCCACCAGCAGACGGGGATCTGGAAACACCATATATTTT. Protein product: CATSRRGSGNTIYF.

The chain joins TRBV28 to TRBJ1-2; no clear D gene. V lost 2 bases and J lost 4, with 5 bases in between. The CDR3 totals 12 residues. Germline V gene data show CDR1 as MDHEN and CDR2 as SYDVKM. The CDR3 DNA reads as TGTGCCAGCAGTTTAGACACCTATGGCTACACCTTC. Its translation is CASSLDTYGYTF.

This clone has just a few counts. V is TRBV27 and J is TRBJ2-7; 7 bases match TRBD1. V trimming: 2 bases; J trimming: 2 bases; junction bases outside the gene matches: 6. Germline V gives CDR1 MNHEY, CDR2 SMNVEV (reference sequence). The CDR3 has 15 residues. The CDR3 bases are TGTGCCAGCAGTTTAAGGGGGCTGTTAACCTACGAGCAGTACTTC. Residues: CASSLRGLLTYEQYF.

This clone has only a few counts. V and J are TRBV5-8 and TRBJ1-5; D remains unclear. Germline V lookup: CDR1 SGHTS, CDR2 YDEGEE. The CDR3 contains 13 residues. V lost 5 bases and J lost 7, with 13 bases in between. CDR3 protein: CASSRSMGQPQHF. CDR3 nucleotide sequence: TGTGCCAGCAGTCGGAGTATGGGGCAGCCCCAGCATTTT. Looking up the rest from reference TRBV5-8 and TRBJ1-5 gives the full variable domain: EAGVTQSPTHLIKTRGQQATLRCSPISGHTSVYWYQQALGLGLQFLLWYDEGEERNRGNFPPRFSGRQFPNYSSELNVNALELEDSALYLCASSRSMGQPQHFGDGTRLSIL.

The genes are TRBV5-5 and TRBJ1-5; the D is unclear. From germline, CDR1 is SGHKS and CDR2 YYEKEE (reference sequence). V was clipped by 0 bases and J by 0 bases, with 1 base between them. There are 13 residues in the CDR3. The CDR3 DNA follows: TGTGCCAGCAGCTTGGATAGCAATCAGCCCCAGCATTTT. Translating gives CASSLDSNQPQHF.

This chain connects TRBV2 to TRBJ1-1; a weak D match, TRBD1 (6 bases). In germline, CDR1 is SNHLY, CDR2 FYNNEI. This CDR3 is built from 14 residues. V dropped 9 bases and J dropped 4 bases, with 18 bases sitting between them. The CDR3 coding sequence is TGTGCCAGATCACGAGGGGGAAAGAGCACTGAAGCTTTCTTT. Its protein is CARSRGGKSTEAFF.

The CDR3 loop is CASSSGSSGEAFF. DNA of the CDR3: TGTGCCAGCAGCTCCGGATCGTCCGGGGAAGCTTTCTTT. The rearrangement uses TRBV7-9 and TRBJ1-1, with D uncertain. V was trimmed by 4 bases and J by 8 bases, leaving 14 bases between them. This CDR3 comprises 13 residues. Germline lookup yields CDR1 SEHNR and CDR2 FQNEAQ (reference sequence).

This chain uses TRBV10-3 with TRBJ1-6, with D uncertain. Trimming took off 9 bases at V and 2 bases at J, with 8 bases between the two ends. Germline V gene lookup returns CDR1 ENHRY and CDR2 SYGVKD. The CDR3 length is 13 residues. The CDR3 loop is CAIKGTYNSPLHF. As DNA, the CDR3 is TGTGCCATTAAGGGCACCTATAATTCACCCCTCCACTTT.

This clone has more than one count but fewer than ten. V is TRBV18 and J is TRBJ1-2; no definite D call. The germline V gene encodes CDR1 KGHSH and CDR2 LQKENI. V was cut by 3 bases and J by 8 bases, with 19 bases left in between. This CDR3 has 15 amino acids. The CDR3: CASSPNPRALWGYTF. The CDR3 region has the DNA TGTGCCAGCTCACCCAACCCGCGGGCCCTCTGGGGCTACACCTTC.

The J gene is TRBJ2-7, the V gene TRBV5-1, with 7 nucleotides matching TRBD1. Germline V gene data show CDR1 as SGHRS and CDR2 as YFSETQ. The V gene end was trimmed by 2 bases and the J gene end by 1 base; junction bases not matched to a gene: 0. There are 13 residues in the CDR3. The CDR3 protein is CASSLQGSYEQYF. The CDR3 DNA follows: TGCGCCAGCAGCTTACAGGGGTCCTACGAGCAGTACTTC.

The chain combines TRBV19 with TRBJ1-2; 8 bases are shared with TRBD1. The germline V gene encodes CDR1 LNHDA and CDR2 SQIVND (reference sequence). CDR3 length: 15 amino acids. The trim removed 6 bases at V and 3 bases at J, leaving 9 bases unmatched. The CDR3 DNA reads as TGTGCCAGTAGAAACCAGGGGGCTCGGGACTATGGCTACACCTTC. As protein: CASRNQGARDYGYTF.

The rearrangement uses TRBV25-1 and TRBJ1-4; 7 nucleotides agree with TRBD1. Per the germline V gene, CDR1 is MGHDK and CDR2 is SYGVNS. This CDR3 has 14 residues. V lost 2 bases, J lost 7 bases, and 4 bases stayed unmatched. This chain's CDR3 is CASSEIGQAEKLFF. CDR3 DNA sequence: TGTGCCAGCAGTGAAATAGGACAGGCTGAAAAACTGTTTTTT. Filled out from reference TRBV25-1 and TRBJ1-4, the complete variable domain reads EADIYQTPRYLVIGTGKKITLECSQTMGHDKMYWYQQDPGMELHLIHYSYGVNSTEKGDLSSESTVSRIRTEHFPLTLESARPSHTSQYLCASSEIGQAEKLFFGSGTQLSVL.

The rearrangement uses TRBV6-6 and TRBJ1-1; D is perhaps TRBD1 (5 bases). The germline V gene has CDR1 MNHNY and CDR2 SVGAGI (reference sequence). Trimming pared 7 bases from V and 5 bases from J, leaving 14 bases between. This CDR3 comprises 13 residues. As DNA, the CDR3 is TGTGCCAGCATTCCGGGACGGGGGACTGAAGCTTTCTTT. Its translation is CASIPGRGTEAFF.

The CDR3 is CASSWRGREGGELFF. DNA for the CDR3: TGCGCCAGCAGCTGGAGGGGGCGCGAAGGCGGGGAGCTGTTTTTT. The rearrangement links TRBV5-1 to TRBJ2-2; maybe TRBD1 (7 bases). Trimming pared 3 bases from V and 7 bases from J, leaving 16 bases between. The CDR3 runs to 15 residues. Germline V CDR1 and CDR2: SGHRS, YFSETQ.

The chain links TRBV5-6 to TRBJ1-2; possibly TRBD1 for D (5 bases). The CDR3 consists of 14 residues. Trimming removed 4 bases at V and 4 bases at J, with 14 bases between. The germline V gene has CDR1 SGHDT and CDR2 YYEEEE. The CDR3 DNA follows: TGTGCCAGCAGCCCCAGAGACAGAATCTATGGCTACACCTTC. Translated: CASSPRDRIYGYTF.

The V gene is TRBV27, the J gene TRBJ1-4; no clear D gene. Trimming stripped 2 bases from V and 10 bases from J, with 14 bases between. CDR3 length equals 14 residues. Per the germline V gene, CDR1 is MNHEY and CDR2 is SMNVEV (reference sequence). CDR3 protein: CASSLMAGGGKLFF. DNA of the CDR3: TGTGCCAGCAGTTTAATGGCCGGAGGTGGAAAACTGTTTTTT.

The genes are TRBV18 and TRBJ2-1; tentative D call: TRBD2 (5 bases). Germline V gene data show CDR1 as KGHSH and CDR2 as LQKENI. V shed 6 bases and J shed 2 bases, with 14 bases lying between them. The CDR3 loop spans 15 amino acids. The CDR3 here is CASSPGDYPYNEQFF. CDR3 in DNA: TGTGCCAGCTCGCCAGGAGACTATCCCTACAATGAGCAGTTCTTC.